This paragraph reports one T cell receptor beta chain. Its target antigen remains unknown. Base qualities were left out, and no much larger clone turns up one base away. The entry originates in a study of T cell changes during pregnancy in multiple sclerosis (dated by TCRdb to between 2018 and 2020). Context from the whole study: The study looked at changes in the T cell repertoire across pregnancy in women with multiple sclerosis.

Libraries were prepared through the immunoSEQ multiplex PCR assay. TCRdb took this table from immuneACCESS and kept in-frame rearrangements with V and J called. Such tables lack part of the clones; where checked against another copy, unresolved V genes explain under half of the gap, and the rest is unexplained. A total of over 75,000 clones appear in this sample, approximately 92% of them only once. Together, the top ten hold about 2.4% of the sample. Trimming takes 5 bases off V and 6 bases off J; junction bases not matched to a gene: 13. The CDR3 starts with the cysteine, ends with the phenylalanine, and has 14 residues. The CDR3 DNA has 42 bases and is translated from base 1. The germline V gene sets CDR1 to SQVTM and CDR2 to ANQGSEA.

The origin of this receptor is a female donor with multiple sclerosis, enrolled in a pregnancy study. The V and J genes are TRBV29-1 and TRBJ2-7, and 7 junction bases match TRBD1. This sample comprised peripheral blood, obtained in the first trimester of pregnancy. CDR3 sequence: CSVRDRALLSEQYF. The sequence in DNA is TGCAGCGTTCGAGACAGGGCCCTCCTCTCCGAGCAGTACTTC.